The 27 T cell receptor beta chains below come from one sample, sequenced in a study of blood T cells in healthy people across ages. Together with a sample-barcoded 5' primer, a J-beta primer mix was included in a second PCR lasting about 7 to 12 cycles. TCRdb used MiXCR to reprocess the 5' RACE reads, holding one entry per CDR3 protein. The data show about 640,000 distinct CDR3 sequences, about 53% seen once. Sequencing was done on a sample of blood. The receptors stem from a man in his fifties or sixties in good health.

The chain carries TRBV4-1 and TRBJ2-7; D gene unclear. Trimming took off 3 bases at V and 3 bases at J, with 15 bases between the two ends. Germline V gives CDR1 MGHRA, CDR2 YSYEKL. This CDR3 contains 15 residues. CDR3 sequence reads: CASSQAKATLYEQYF. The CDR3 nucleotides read TGCGCCAGCAGCCAGGCTAAGGCCACCCTCTACGAGCAGTACTTC.

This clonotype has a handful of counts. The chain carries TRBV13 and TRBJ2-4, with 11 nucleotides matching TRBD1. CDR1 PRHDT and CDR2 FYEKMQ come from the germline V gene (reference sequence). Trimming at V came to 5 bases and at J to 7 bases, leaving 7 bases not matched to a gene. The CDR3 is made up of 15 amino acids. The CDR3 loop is CASSARTGGENIQYF. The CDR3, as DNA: TGTGCCAGCAGCGCCCGGACAGGGGGCGAGAACATTCAGTACTTC.

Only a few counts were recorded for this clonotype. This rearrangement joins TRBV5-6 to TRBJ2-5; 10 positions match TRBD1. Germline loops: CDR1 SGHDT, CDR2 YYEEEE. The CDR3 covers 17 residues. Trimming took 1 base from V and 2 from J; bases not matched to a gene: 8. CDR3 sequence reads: CASSLIGTGDAQETQYF. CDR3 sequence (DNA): TGTGCCAGCAGCTTGATTGGGACAGGGGACGCACAAGAGACCCAGTACTTC.

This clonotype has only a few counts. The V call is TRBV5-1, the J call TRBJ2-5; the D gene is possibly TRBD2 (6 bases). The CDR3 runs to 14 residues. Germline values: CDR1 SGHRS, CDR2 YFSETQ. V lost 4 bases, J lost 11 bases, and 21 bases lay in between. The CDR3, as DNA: TGCGCCAGCAGCCCTACCCCGGGAGTCTGGGAGCAGTACTTC. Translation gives CASSPTPGVWEQYF.

CDR3 coding DNA: TGCGCCAGCAGTGAGCTGACGGACGGAAACATTCAGTACTTC. It codes for CASSELTDGNIQYF. This chain connects TRBV10-2 to TRBJ2-4; D unresolved. This CDR3 has 14 residues. Deletions cut 2 bases from V and 6 bases from J, with 11 bases between. Germline V gives CDR1 WSHSY, CDR2 SAAADI.

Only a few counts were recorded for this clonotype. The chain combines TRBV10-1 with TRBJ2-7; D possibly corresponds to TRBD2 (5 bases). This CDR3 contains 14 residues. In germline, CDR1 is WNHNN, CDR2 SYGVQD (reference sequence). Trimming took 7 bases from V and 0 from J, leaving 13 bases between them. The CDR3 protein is CASTDSLGSYEQYF. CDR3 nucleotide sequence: TGCGCCAGCACGGACTCCCTGGGCTCCTACGAGCAGTACTTC.

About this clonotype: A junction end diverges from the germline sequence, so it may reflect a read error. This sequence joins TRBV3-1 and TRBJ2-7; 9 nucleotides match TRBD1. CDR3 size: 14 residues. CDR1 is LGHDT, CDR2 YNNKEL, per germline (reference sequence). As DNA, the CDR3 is TGTGCCAGCAGCCGAGCAGGGGACAGGGACGAGCAGCACTTC. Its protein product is CASSRAGDRDEQHF.

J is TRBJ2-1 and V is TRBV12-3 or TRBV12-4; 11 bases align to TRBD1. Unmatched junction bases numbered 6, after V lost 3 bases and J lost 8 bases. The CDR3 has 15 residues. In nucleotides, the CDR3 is TGTGCCAGCAGTTTTGGACAGGGGGCAAGGGATGAGCAGTTCTTC. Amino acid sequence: CASSFGQGARDEQFF.

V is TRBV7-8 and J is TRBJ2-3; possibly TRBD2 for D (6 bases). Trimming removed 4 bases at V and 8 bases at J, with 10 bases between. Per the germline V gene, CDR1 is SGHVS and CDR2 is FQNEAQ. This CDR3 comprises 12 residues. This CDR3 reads CASSSLEGTQYF. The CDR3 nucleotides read TGTGCCAGCAGCTCTTTGGAGGGTACGCAGTATTTT.

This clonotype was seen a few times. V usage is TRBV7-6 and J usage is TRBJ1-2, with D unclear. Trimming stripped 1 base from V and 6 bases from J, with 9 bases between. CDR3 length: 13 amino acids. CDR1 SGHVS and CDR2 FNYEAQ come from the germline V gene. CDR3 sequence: CASSLDSQNGYTF. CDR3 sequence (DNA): TGTGCCAGCAGCTTAGACAGCCAGAATGGCTACACCTTC.

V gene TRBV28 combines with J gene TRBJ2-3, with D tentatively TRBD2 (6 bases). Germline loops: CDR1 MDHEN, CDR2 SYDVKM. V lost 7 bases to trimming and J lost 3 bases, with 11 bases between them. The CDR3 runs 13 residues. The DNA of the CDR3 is TGTGCCAGCACCCTGGGGGGAACAGATACGCAGTATTTT. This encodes CASTLGGTDTQYF.

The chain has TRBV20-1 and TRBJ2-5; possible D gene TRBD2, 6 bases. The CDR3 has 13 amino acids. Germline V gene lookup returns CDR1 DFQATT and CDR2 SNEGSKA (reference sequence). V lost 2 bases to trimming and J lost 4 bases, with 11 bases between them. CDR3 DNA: TGCAGTGCTAGACTACCCGGGGGAGAGACCCAGTACTTC. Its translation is CSARLPGGETQYF.

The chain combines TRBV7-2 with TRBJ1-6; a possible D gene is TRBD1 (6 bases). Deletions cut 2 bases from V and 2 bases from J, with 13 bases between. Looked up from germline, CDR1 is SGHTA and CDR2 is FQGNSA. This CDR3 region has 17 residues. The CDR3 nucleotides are TGTGCCAGCAGCTTACAGGGGAGGATCGCCTATAATTCACCCCTCCACTTT. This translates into CASSLQGRIAYNSPLHF.

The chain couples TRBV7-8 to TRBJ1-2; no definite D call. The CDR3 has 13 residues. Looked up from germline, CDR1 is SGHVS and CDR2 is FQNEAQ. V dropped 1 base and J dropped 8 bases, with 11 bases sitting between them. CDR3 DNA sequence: TGTGCCAGCAGCTTAGGGTTCGGGCAAGGCTACACCTTC. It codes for CASSLGFGQGYTF.

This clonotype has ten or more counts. CDR3 DNA: TGTGCCAGCAGGGTGATAGGTGGTTCACCCCTCCACTTT. This sequence encodes CASRVIGGSPLHF. The chain couples TRBV2 to TRBJ1-6; D ambiguous. Trimming took 6 bases from V and 9 from J, leaving 12 bases between them. Per the germline V gene, CDR1 is SNHLY and CDR2 is FYNNEI. This CDR3 is built from 13 residues.

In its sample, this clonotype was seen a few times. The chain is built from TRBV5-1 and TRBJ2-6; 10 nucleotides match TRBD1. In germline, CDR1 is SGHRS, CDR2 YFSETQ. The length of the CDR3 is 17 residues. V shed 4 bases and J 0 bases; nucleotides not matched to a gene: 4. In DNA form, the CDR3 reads TGCGCCAGCAGCACCGGGACAGGGGCCTCTGGGGCCAACGTCCTGACTTTC. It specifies CASSTGTGASGANVLTF. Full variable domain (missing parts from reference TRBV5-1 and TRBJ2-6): KAGVTQTPRYLIKTRGQQVTLSCSPISGHRSVSWYQQTPGQGLQFLFEYFSETQRNKGNFPGRFSGRQFSNSRSEMNVSTLELGDSALYLCASSTGTGASGANVLTFGAGSRLTVL.

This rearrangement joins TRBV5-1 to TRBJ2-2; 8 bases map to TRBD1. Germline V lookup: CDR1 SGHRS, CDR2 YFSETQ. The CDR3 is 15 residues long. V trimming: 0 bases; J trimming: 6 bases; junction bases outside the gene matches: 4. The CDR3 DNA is TGCGCCAGCAGCTTGGGCGGACAGGGAGCCGGGGAGCTGTTTTTT. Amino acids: CASSLGGQGAGELFF.

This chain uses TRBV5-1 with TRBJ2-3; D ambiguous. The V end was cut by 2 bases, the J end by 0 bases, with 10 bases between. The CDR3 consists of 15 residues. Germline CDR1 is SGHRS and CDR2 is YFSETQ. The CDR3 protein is CASSFRTASTDTQYF. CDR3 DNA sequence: TGCGCCAGCAGCTTCCGAACAGCCAGCACAGATACGCAGTATTTT.

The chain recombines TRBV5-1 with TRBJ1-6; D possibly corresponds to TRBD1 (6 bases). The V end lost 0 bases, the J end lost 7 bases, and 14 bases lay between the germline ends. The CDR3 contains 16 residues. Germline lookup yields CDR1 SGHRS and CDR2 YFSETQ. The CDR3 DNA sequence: TGCGCCAGCAGCTTGGTCGCGGGGGGCATCAATTCACCCCTCCACTTT. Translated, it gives CASSLVAGGINSPLHF.

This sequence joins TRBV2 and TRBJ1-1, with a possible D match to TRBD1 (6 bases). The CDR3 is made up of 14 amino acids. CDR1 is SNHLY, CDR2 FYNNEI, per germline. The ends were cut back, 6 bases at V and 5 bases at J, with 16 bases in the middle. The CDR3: CASRQGLMGTEAFF. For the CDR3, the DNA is TGTGCCAGCAGACAGGGTTTAATGGGAACTGAAGCTTTCTTT.

The CDR3 sequence is CASSQSSAFYNEQYF. Written as DNA, the CDR3 is TGTGCCAGCAGCCAATCTAGCGCCTTCTACAATGAGCAGTACTTC. The chain carries TRBV14 and TRBJ2-1; possible D gene TRBD2, 6 bases. The J call is in doubt because the DNA end fits TRBJ2-7 better. CDR1 and CDR2 (germline): SGHDN, FVKESK. The CDR3 has 15 amino acids.

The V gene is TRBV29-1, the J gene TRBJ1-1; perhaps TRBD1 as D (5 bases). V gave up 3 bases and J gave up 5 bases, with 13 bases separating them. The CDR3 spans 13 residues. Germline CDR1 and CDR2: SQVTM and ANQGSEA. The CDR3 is CSVESRGGTEAFF. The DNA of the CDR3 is TGCAGCGTTGAGTCCCGGGGGGGGACTGAAGCTTTCTTT.

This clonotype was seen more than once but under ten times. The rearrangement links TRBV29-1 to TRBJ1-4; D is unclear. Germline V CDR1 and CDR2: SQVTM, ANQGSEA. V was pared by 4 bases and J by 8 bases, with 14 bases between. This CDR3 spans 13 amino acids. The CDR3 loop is CSVGQSQGEKLFF. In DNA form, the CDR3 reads TGCAGCGTTGGGCAGAGCCAAGGGGAAAAACTGTTTTTT.

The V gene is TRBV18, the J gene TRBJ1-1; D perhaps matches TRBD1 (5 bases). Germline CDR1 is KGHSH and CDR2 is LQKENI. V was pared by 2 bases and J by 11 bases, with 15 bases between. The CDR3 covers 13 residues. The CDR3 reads CASSPSIGDEAFF. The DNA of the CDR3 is TGTGCCAGCTCACCAAGTATAGGGGATGAGGCTTTCTTT.

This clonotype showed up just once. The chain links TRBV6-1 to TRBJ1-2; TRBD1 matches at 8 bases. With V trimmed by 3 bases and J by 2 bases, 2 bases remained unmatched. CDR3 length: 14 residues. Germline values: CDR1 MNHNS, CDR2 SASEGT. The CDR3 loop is CASSDSGGNYGYTF. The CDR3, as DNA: TGTGCCAGCAGTGATTCAGGGGGCAACTATGGCTACACCTTC.

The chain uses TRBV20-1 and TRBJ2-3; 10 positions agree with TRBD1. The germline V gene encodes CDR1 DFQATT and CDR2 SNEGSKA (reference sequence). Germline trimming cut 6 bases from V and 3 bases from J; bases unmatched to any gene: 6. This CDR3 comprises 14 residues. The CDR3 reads CSAPDRGQTDTQYF. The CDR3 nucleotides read TGCAGTGCGCCCGACAGGGGGCAGACAGATACGCAGTATTTT.

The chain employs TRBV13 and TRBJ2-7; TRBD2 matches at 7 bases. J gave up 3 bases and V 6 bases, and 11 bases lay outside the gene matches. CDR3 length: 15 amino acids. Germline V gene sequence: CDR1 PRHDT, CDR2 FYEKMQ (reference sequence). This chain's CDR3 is CASRENRRGDYEQYF. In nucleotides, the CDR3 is TGTGCCAGCAGAGAAAATCGCCGGGGGGACTACGAGCAGTACTTC.